A selection of T cell receptor beta chains follows, all from one sample in a study of blood T cell repertoires in COVID-19. Clones were sequenced by immunoSEQ multiplex PCR, and TCRdb holds only the in-frame ones, with some missing. Of some 210,000 clones detected, roughly 86% appear once; the ten largest clones hold 10% to 13%. The sample was PBMCs or T cells enriched from blood (not recorded which). Source of these receptors: a man between 18 and 35 years old with acute COVID-19. CDR3s include the opening cysteine and the closing phenylalanine or tryptophan. Each record gives: J gene, clone size, V gene, D gene, CDR3 protein, CDR3 DNA. The D gene is left open where the match is weak. The size field is filled for only some rows; it gives once, few, many or a size class.

J gene: TRBJ2-3
clone size: -
V gene: TRBV11-3
D gene: TRBD2
CDR3 protein: CASSLASATSGRLSDTQYF
CDR3 DNA: TGTGCCAGCAGCTTAGCTTCAGCGACTAGCGGGAGGTTGTCAGATACGCAGTATTTT

J gene: TRBJ2-1
clone size: -
V gene: TRBV7-2
D gene: -
CDR3 protein: CASSLVSGFINEQFF
CDR3 DNA: TGTGCCAGCAGCTTAGTTTCCGGGTTTATCAATGAGCAGTTCTTC

J gene: TRBJ2-4
clone size: -
V gene: TRBV12-3/TRBV12-4
D gene: TRBD1
CDR3 protein: CASSPGTGPIF
CDR3 DNA: TGTGCCAGCAGTCCGGGGACAGGGCCCATCTTC

J gene: TRBJ1-1
clone size: -
V gene: TRBV5-1
D gene: -
CDR3 protein: CASSLTFQTEAFF
CDR3 DNA: TGCGCCAGCAGCTTAACATTCCAAACTGAAGCTTTCTTT

J gene: TRBJ1-5
clone size: -
V gene: TRBV19
D gene: TRBD1
CDR3 protein: CASSPGQTRGNQPQHF
CDR3 DNA: TGTGCCAGTAGTCCGGGACAGACCCGTGGAAATCAGCCCCAGCATTTT

J gene: TRBJ2-1
clone size: -
V gene: TRBV3-1/TRBV3-2
D gene: -
CDR3 protein: CASSQSRGGSYNEQFF
CDR3 DNA: TGTGCCAGCAGCCAGAGTAGGGGGGGCTCCTACAATGAGCAGTTCTTC

J gene: TRBJ1-1
clone size: -
V gene: TRBV19
D gene: -
CDR3 protein: CASSNQGGEAFF
CDR3 DNA: TGTGCCAGTAGTAACCAGGGAGGTGAAGCTTTCTTT

J gene: TRBJ2-3
clone size: -
V gene: TRBV27
D gene: TRBD2
CDR3 protein: CASAGSGTGTDTQYF
CDR3 DNA: TGTGCCAGCGCGGGGAGCGGGACTGGCACAGATACGCAGTATTTT

J gene: TRBJ1-2
clone size: -
V gene: TRBV13
D gene: -
CDR3 protein: CASSLGADYGYTF
CDR3 DNA: TGTGCCAGCAGCTTAGGGGCGGACTATGGCTACACCTTC

J gene: TRBJ2-1
clone size: -
V gene: TRBV4-1
D gene: -
CDR3 protein: CASSQLAALSYNEQFF
CDR3 DNA: TGCGCCAGCAGCCAGTTAGCGGCCCTCTCCTACAATGAGCAGTTCTTC

J gene: TRBJ1-6
clone size: -
V gene: TRBV11-2
D gene: -
CDR3 protein: CASSPRQNYNSPLHF
CDR3 DNA: TGTGCCAGCAGCCCCCGACAGAACTATAATTCACCCCTCCACTTT

J gene: TRBJ1-2
clone size: -
V gene: TRBV5-1
D gene: -
CDR3 protein: CASSLYGGTDGYTF
CDR3 DNA: TGCGCCAGCAGCTTGTATGGGGGCACTGATGGCTACACCTTC

J gene: TRBJ1-5
clone size: once
V gene: TRBV10-3
D gene: -
CDR3 protein: CAISDKQGHSNQPQHF
CDR3 DNA: TGTGCCATCAGTGACAAACAGGGCCATAGCAATCAGCCCCAGCATTTT

J gene: TRBJ2-5
clone size: -
V gene: TRBV7-2
D gene: -
CDR3 protein: CASSLGRGSIQETQYF
CDR3 DNA: TGTGCCAGCAGCTTAGGGCGGGGTTCCATCCAAGAGACCCAGTACTTC

J gene: TRBJ1-1
clone size: -
V gene: TRBV5-1
D gene: -
CDR3 protein: CASSLAGEVTEAFF
CDR3 DNA: TGCGCCAGCAGCTTGGCCGGGGAGGTCACTGAAGCTTTCTTT

J gene: TRBJ1-3
clone size: once
V gene: TRBV5-5
D gene: -
CDR3 protein: CASRATGSSGNTIYF
CDR3 DNA: TGTGCCAGCAGGGCTACAGGATCATCTGGAAACACCATATATTTT

J gene: TRBJ1-6
clone size: -
V gene: TRBV7-3
D gene: -
CDR3 protein: CASSLTDSNSPLHF
CDR3 DNA: TGTGCCAGCAGCTTAACTGACAGTAATTCACCCCTCCACTTT

J gene: TRBJ2-2
clone size: -
V gene: TRBV28
D gene: TRBD2
CDR3 protein: CASSLPTAGGPRTGELFF
CDR3 DNA: TGTGCCAGCAGTCTCCCCACAGCGGGAGGGCCCCGAACCGGGGAGCTGTTTTTT

J gene: TRBJ1-6
clone size: -
V gene: TRBV27
D gene: TRBD1
CDR3 protein: CASSLLGQGSSPLHF
CDR3 DNA: TGTGCCAGCAGTTTATTGGGACAGGGGAGTTCACCCCTCCACTTT

J gene: TRBJ2-7
clone size: few
V gene: TRBV5-4
D gene: -
CDR3 protein: CASSGEVLYEQYF
CDR3 DNA: TGTGCCAGCAGCGGGGAGGTGCTCTACGAGCAGTACTTC

J gene: TRBJ2-5
clone size: -
V gene: TRBV27
D gene: TRBD2
CDR3 protein: CASSRPGASGRAETQYF
CDR3 DNA: TGTGCCAGCAGTCGCCCTGGGGCTAGCGGGAGGGCAGAGACCCAGTACTTC

J gene: TRBJ1-2
clone size: -
V gene: TRBV7-2
D gene: -
CDR3 protein: CASSLSDRFKPTNYGYTF
CDR3 DNA: TGTGCCAGCAGCTTATCTGACAGATTCAAACCTACTAACTATGGCTACACCTTC

J gene: TRBJ2-2
clone size: -
V gene: TRBV5-4
D gene: TRBD2
CDR3 protein: CASSRGLGEGTGELFF
CDR3 DNA: TGTGCCAGCAGCCGGGGACTGGGGGAGGGGACCGGGGAGCTGTTTTTT

J gene: TRBJ2-1
clone size: once
V gene: TRBV5-1
D gene: TRBD2
CDR3 protein: CASSLDTVSGKRYNEQFF
CDR3 DNA: TGCGCCAGCAGCTTGGATACGGTTAGCGGGAAACGTTACAATGAGCAGTTCTTC

J gene: TRBJ2-1
clone size: -
V gene: TRBV20-1
D gene: TRBD2
CDR3 protein: CSASFAGGYNEQFF
CDR3 DNA: TGCAGTGCTAGTTTCGCGGGGGGCTACAATGAGCAGTTCTTC

J gene: TRBJ2-5
clone size: -
V gene: TRBV6-2/TRBV6-3
D gene: TRBD1
CDR3 protein: CASSTPGTANQETQYF
CDR3 DNA: TGTGCCAGCAGTACACCGGGGACAGCCAACCAAGAGACCCAGTACTTC

J gene: TRBJ2-1
clone size: -
V gene: TRBV25-1
D gene: TRBD1
CDR3 protein: CASSGQGTSEQFF
CDR3 DNA: TGTGCCAGCAGTGGACAGGGTACGAGTGAGCAGTTCTTC

J gene: TRBJ2-1
clone size: -
V gene: TRBV2
D gene: TRBD2
CDR3 protein: CAARERETAYNEQFF
CDR3 DNA: TGTGCCGCGAGAGAGCGGGAGACCGCCTACAATGAGCAGTTCTTC

J gene: TRBJ1-5
clone size: -
V gene: TRBV28
D gene: TRBD1
CDR3 protein: CASSIRDSLAQPQHF
CDR3 DNA: TGTGCCAGCAGTATAAGGGACAGTCTAGCTCAGCCCCAGCATTTT

J gene: TRBJ1-2
clone size: -
V gene: TRBV28
D gene: -
CDR3 protein: CASGRTYGYTF
CDR3 DNA: TGTGCCAGCGGGAGGACATATGGCTACACCTTC

J gene: TRBJ2-5
clone size: -
V gene: TRBV27
D gene: -
CDR3 protein: CASSLWGGGGVETQYF
CDR3 DNA: TGTGCCAGCAGTTTATGGGGGGGCGGGGGAGTTGAGACCCAGTACTTC

J gene: TRBJ2-7
clone size: few
V gene: TRBV19
D gene: TRBD1
CDR3 protein: CAGEGTGHSSEQYF
CDR3 DNA: TGTGCCGGGGAGGGGACAGGGCATAGTAGCGAGCAGTACTTC